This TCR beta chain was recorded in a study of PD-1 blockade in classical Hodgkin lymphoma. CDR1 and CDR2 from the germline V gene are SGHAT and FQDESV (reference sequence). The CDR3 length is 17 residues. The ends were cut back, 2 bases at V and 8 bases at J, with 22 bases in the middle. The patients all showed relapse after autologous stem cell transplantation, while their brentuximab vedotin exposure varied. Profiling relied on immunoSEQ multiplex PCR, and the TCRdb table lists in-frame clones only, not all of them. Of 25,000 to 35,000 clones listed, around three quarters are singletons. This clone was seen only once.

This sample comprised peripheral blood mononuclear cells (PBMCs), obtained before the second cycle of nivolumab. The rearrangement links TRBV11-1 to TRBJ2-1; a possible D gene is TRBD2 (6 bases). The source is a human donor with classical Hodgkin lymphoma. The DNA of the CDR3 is TGTGCCAGCAGCTTAAATCGGGTGGAGGGAGGTGGCGATGAGCAGTTCTTC. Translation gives CASSLNRVEGGGDEQFF.